The rows below give T cell receptor beta chains drawn from one sample of a study of blood T cell repertoires in COVID-19. Sequenced by immunoSEQ multiplex PCR; TCRdb stores in-frame clones only, minus some. The sample holds about 57,000 clones, around three quarters seen once. The sample consisted of peripheral blood. These TCRs come from a human donor in a cohort sampled during active COVID-19. The CDR3 runs from the conserved cysteine through the conserved F or W. A D gene is named only where the DNA matches it firmly. A clone size is listed for some rows: how often the clone was seen (once, few, many), or a class if it is expanded.

TRBV24-1	TRBJ2-1	-	12	few	TGTGCCACCAGTGGAGGTGACAATGAGCAGTTCTTC	CATSGGDNEQFF
TRBV7-9	TRBJ2-7	TRBD2	16	-	TGTGCCAGCAGCTCGCCGGGGGGGTCCTTCTCCTACGAGCAGTACTTC	CASSSPGGSFSYEQYF
TRBV4-2	TRBJ2-5	-	18	-	TGTGCCAGCAGCCAAGTCGGTTCGGAGACCTGGGTCCAAGAGACCCAGTACTTC	CASSQVGSETWVQETQYF
TRBV5-6	TRBJ2-7	-	14	-	TGTGCCAGCAGCTCCACAGACAGTACCTACGAGCAGTACTTC	CASSSTDSTYEQYF
TRBV7-9	TRBJ2-1	TRBD2	16	-	TGTGCCAGCAGCTTAGCGCTGGCGGGAGGTGACAATGAGCAGTTCTTC	CASSLALAGGDNEQFF
TRBV5-5	TRBJ2-3	-	11	-	TGTGCCAGCAGCTCGATCGGGGGTGGGTATTTT	CASSSIGGGYF
TRBV4-2	TRBJ2-3	-	15	few	TGTGCCAGCAGCCAAGTTAGCGGAAGCACAGATACGCAGTATTTT	CASSQVSGSTDTQYF
TRBV2	TRBJ1-1	-	13	-	TGTGCCAGCAGTGGACACCTAACCACTGAAGCTTTCTTT	CASSGHLTTEAFF
TRBV5-1	TRBJ1-2	TRBD1	11	few	TGCGCCAGCAGCACAGGGGGTGGCTACACCTTC	CASSTGGGYTF
TRBV6-5	TRBJ2-7	TRBD2	13	-	TGTGCCAGCAGTAGCGGGACTCGCTACGAGCAGTACTTC	CASSSGTRYEQYF